This passage covers 9 T cell receptor beta chains from one sample sequenced in a study of cytomegalovirus exposure and HLA in healthy donors. PCR was performed using 60 Vbeta and 13 Jbeta primers. Profiling relied on immunoSEQ multiplex PCR, and the TCRdb table lists in-frame clones only, not all of them. The repertoire consists of 150,000 to 200,000 clones, with about 80% occurring once and the leading ten covering around 7%. The sample taken for sequencing was PBMCs. The receptors come from a young man in good health and CMV-seropositive.

The chain employs TRBV30 and TRBJ1-6; D is perhaps TRBD1 (6 bases). Germline V gene lookup returns CDR1 GTSNPN and CDR2 SVGIG (reference sequence). This CDR3 has 14 residues. Trimming left V 4 bases short and J 7 bases short, with 14 bases between. The CDR3 protein is CAWTPTGPNSPLHF. As DNA, the CDR3 is TGTGCCTGGACCCCGACAGGCCCAAATTCACCCCTCCACTTT.

The rearrangement uses TRBV18 and TRBJ1-1, with D perhaps matching TRBD1 (6 bases). Trimming removed 6 bases from V and 1 base from J, with 15 bases in between. The length of the CDR3 is 15 residues. Germline V gives CDR1 KGHSH, CDR2 LQKENI. The CDR3 is CASSHRVDRNTEAFF. CDR3 bases: TGTGCCAGCTCCCACAGGGTGGACCGGAACACTGAAGCTTTCTTT.

The chain links TRBV27 to TRBJ2-1; D is possibly TRBD1 (5 bases). CDR1 is MNHEY, CDR2 SMNVEV, per germline (reference sequence). V was trimmed by 2 bases and J by 9 bases, leaving 11 bases between them. This CDR3 spans 13 amino acids. The CDR3 protein is CASSLATGAEQFF. The CDR3 DNA follows: TGTGCCAGCAGTTTAGCTACAGGCGCTGAGCAGTTCTTC.

This clone was detected only once. The J gene is TRBJ1-6, the V gene TRBV7-6, with TRBD1 matching 7 bases. The CDR3 is 16 residues long. Germline CDR1 and CDR2: SGHVS and FNYEAQ. J was trimmed by 6 bases and V by 6 bases; bases with no gene match: 11. The CDR3 here is CASRPNGAGGNSPLHF. The CDR3 DNA reads as TGTGCCAGCAGACCCAACGGCGCAGGGGGTAATTCACCCCTCCACTTT.

The chain links TRBV4-3 to TRBJ2-3; 7 bases align to TRBD1. The CDR3 contains 15 residues. Germline CDR1 LGHNA, CDR2 YSLEER. V was pared by 8 bases and J by 3 bases, with 11 bases of the junction left unmatched. The CDR3 DNA reads as TGCGCCAGCTCCCGAGACAGGGAAAATACAGATACGCAGTATTTT. Its translation: CASSRDRENTDTQYF.

The chain recombines TRBV7-9 with TRBJ1-2; the match to TRBD1 covers 10 bases. The CDR3 is 17 amino acids. Germline CDR1 SEHNR, CDR2 FQNEAQ (reference sequence). V shed 4 bases and J 1 base; nucleotides not matched to a gene: 9. The CDR3 coding sequence is TGTGCCAGCAGCTCATTTCCCCGGGACAGGGGTAACTATGGCTACACCTTC. Residues: CASSSFPRDRGNYGYTF.

The genes are TRBV6-6 and TRBJ1-2; the D gene is possibly TRBD1 (5 bases). CDR3 length equals 13 residues. Germline CDR1 reads MNHNY; CDR2 reads SVGAGI (reference sequence). V was trimmed by 3 bases and J by 3 bases, leaving 8 bases between them. The CDR3 nucleotides are TGTGCCAGCAGTTATTCGGGGGACTATGGCTACACCTTC. This gives the protein CASSYSGDYGYTF.

This clone was found once. The chain uses TRBV27 and TRBJ2-1; TRBD2 matches 7 bases. V lost 0 bases, J lost 6 bases, and 5 bases stayed unmatched. Germline V gene sequence: CDR1 MNHEY, CDR2 SMNVEV (reference sequence). This CDR3 contains 15 residues. CDR3 residues: CASSLSPSSGNEQFF. CDR3 coding DNA: TGTGCCAGCAGTTTATCCCCGTCTAGCGGCAATGAGCAGTTCTTC.

This clone was seen once. The chain is built from TRBV27 and TRBJ1-2; 8 bases are shared with TRBD1. CDR3 length: 13 residues. Germline-derived CDR1 and CDR2 are MNHEY and SMNVEV (reference sequence). J was trimmed by 4 bases and V by 6 bases; bases with no gene match: 4. The CDR3 here is CASSTTGAYGYTF. The DNA of the CDR3 is TGTGCCAGCAGCACGACAGGGGCCTATGGCTACACCTTC.